Described below is a single T cell receptor beta chain sequence and its context. Per the original methods: Nucleated cell counts were estimated from reference gene primer amplification. Profiled with immunoSEQ multiplex PCR; TCRdb holds only in-frame clones, not every one. The V and J calls and clone size come from that table; D and trimming were worked out from the DNA. This table holds some 89,000 clones, approximately 90% found once. This CDR3 region has 16 residues. Germline CDR1 reads SGHNT; CDR2 reads YYREEE (reference sequence). Trimming cost V 3 bases and J 1 base; bases outside gene matches: 5. The data were obtained in a study of blood T cell repertoires in COVID-19.

The V call is TRBV5-4, the J call TRBJ2-3; 10 nucleotides line up with TRBD1. This receptor was obtained from a man in his sixties with acute or convalescent COVID-19. The sequenced material came from peripheral blood. This CDR3 is CASSWDGTGGTDTQYF. CDR3 in DNA: TGTGCCAGCAGCTGGGACGGGACAGGGGGCACAGATACGCAGTATTTT.